Below, 20 T cell receptor beta chains from the same sample are listed, as sequenced in a study of radiotherapy plus CTLA-4 blockade in lung cancer. TCRdb's copy holds only in-frame clones and misses some; the assay was immunoSEQ multiplex PCR. This sample has some 66,000 clones; approximately 80% occur once, and the top ten carry 4% to 5%. Here the sequenced sample was peripheral blood, taken from a patient treated with radiotherapy plus ipilimumab. All receptors derive from a human donor with non-small cell lung cancer who had a partial response to radiotherapy plus ipilimumab.

This clone occurred once. The gene calls are TRBV5-1 and TRBJ2-1; 10 bases are shared with TRBD2. V gave up 0 bases and J gave up 10 bases; unmatched junction bases: 7. Per germline, CDR1 SGHRS and CDR2 YFSETQ. The CDR3 sequence is 15 residues long. CDR3 region: CASSLVPSGSVEQFF. In DNA form, the CDR3 reads TGCGCCAGCAGCTTGGTGCCTAGCGGGAGCGTGGAGCAGTTCTTC. Together with reference TRBV5-1 and TRBJ2-1, the CDR3 gives the full variable domain: KAGVTQTPRYLIKTRGQQVTLSCSPISGHRSVSWYQQTPGQGLQFLFEYFSETQRNKGNFPGRFSGRQFSNSRSEMNVSTLELGDSALYLCASSLVPSGSVEQFFGPGTRLTVL.

The V gene is TRBV5-1, the J gene TRBJ1-1; TRBD1 is a possible D gene (5 bases). Germline loops: CDR1 SGHRS, CDR2 YFSETQ. The CDR3 totals 12 residues. V lost 6 bases and J 6 bases, leaving 12 bases between the germline ends. CDR3 bases: TGCGCCAGCAACGGGGGGGGTCCTGAAGCTTTCTTT. It translates to CASNGGGPEAFF.

As for this clone: Other DNA sequences in this sample translate to the same CDR3. This chain links TRBV5-1 with TRBJ1-1, with D hard to call. CDR3 length: 13 amino acids. Trimming cost V 2 bases and J 1 base, with 6 bases left between them. Germline V gene data show CDR1 as SGHRS and CDR2 as YFSETQ. CDR3 nucleotides: TGCGCCAGCAGCTTCACAGAGAACACTGAAGCTTTCTTT. It encodes CASSFTENTEAFF.

This chain links TRBV19 with TRBJ2-1; 12 bases are shared with TRBD2. From germline, CDR1 is LNHDA and CDR2 SQIVND (reference sequence). V trimming: 4 bases; J trimming: 7 bases; junction bases outside the gene matches: 11. The CDR3 runs to 17 residues. The CDR3 DNA is TGTGCCAGTAGTAGGACCCTAGCGGGAGGGCCAGGTAATGAGCAGTTCTTC. Translated: CASSRTLAGGPGNEQFF.

This clone has only a few counts. The V gene is TRBV19, the J gene TRBJ1-4, with no clear D. Germline CDR1 LNHDA, CDR2 SQIVND (reference sequence). The CDR3 has 13 amino acids. Trimming removed 4 bases at V and 8 bases at J, with 11 bases between. For the CDR3, the DNA is TGTGCCAGTAGTAGGGAGACTCTCGAAAAACTGTTTTTT. It translates to CASSRETLEKLFF. The complete variable domain, with remaining parts taken from reference TRBV19 and TRBJ1-4, reads DGGITQSPKYLFRKEGQNVTLSCEQNLNHDAMYWYRQDPGQGLRLIYYSQIVNDFQKGDIAEGYSVSREKKESFPLTVTSAQKNPTAFYLCASSRETLEKLFFGSGTQLSVL.

This clone was observed once. This rearrangement joins TRBV5-6 to TRBJ2-3; D is perhaps TRBD2 (5 bases). CDR3 length: 13 amino acids. Germline V gene lookup returns CDR1 SGHDT and CDR2 YYEEEE. The V gene lost 3 bases and the J gene lost 4 bases, with 9 bases spanning the gap. The CDR3 coding sequence is TGTGCCAGCAGCTCCCGGGGTTCAGATACGCAGTATTTT. The encoded protein is CASSSRGSDTQYF. Combining the CDR3 with reference TRBV5-6 and TRBJ2-3 gives the whole variable domain DAGVTQSPTHLIKTRGQQVTLRCSPKSGHDTVSWYQQALGQGPQFIFQYYEEEERQRGNFPDRFSGHQFPNYSSELNVNALLLGDSALYLCASSSRGSDTQYFGPGTRLTVL.

This sequence joins TRBV7-9 and TRBJ2-1, with 7 bases identical to TRBD1. This CDR3 is 17 amino acids long. Per germline, CDR1 SEHNR and CDR2 FQNEAQ (reference sequence). The junction had 11 bases not matched to a gene; V was cut back by 6 bases and J by 0 bases. As DNA, the CDR3 is TGTGCCAGCAGTTCGAAGGGGGCGCCCACCTCCTACAATGAGCAGTTCTTC. Its protein is CASSSKGAPTSYNEQFF.

This chain uses TRBV18 with TRBJ2-3, with D possibly TRBD2 on 6 matching bases. Trimming pared 6 bases from V and 0 bases from J, leaving 7 bases between. CDR1 KGHSH and CDR2 LQKENI come from the germline V gene. This CDR3 has 13 residues. CDR3: CASSRESTDTQYF. The CDR3 nucleotides read TGTGCCAGCTCTCGGGAGAGCACAGATACGCAGTATTTT.

The V gene is TRBV5-1, the J gene TRBJ2-1; 10 positions match TRBD2. There are 16 residues in the CDR3. After removal of 3 bases from V and 8 bases from J, the junction contained 11 bases not matched to a gene. In germline, CDR1 is SGHRS, CDR2 YFSETQ. DNA for the CDR3: TGCGCCAGCAGCTCTCTAGCGGGAGCCCGAGTATATGAGCAGTTCTTC. This encodes CASSSLAGARVYEQFF.

The rearrangement uses TRBV5-1 and TRBJ2-5, with 8 bases that match TRBD1. Germline assignment: CDR1 SGHRS and CDR2 YFSETQ. The CDR3 length is 14 residues. J lost 1 base, V lost 5 bases, and 4 bases had no gene match. Here the CDR3 reads CASRPQGAQETQYF. The CDR3 bases are TGCGCCAGCAGGCCTCAGGGGGCCCAAGAGACCCAGTACTTC.

This sequence joins TRBV19 and TRBJ2-1; 8 bases match TRBD2. This CDR3 comprises 17 residues. Germline trimming cut 6 bases from V and 6 bases from J; bases unmatched to any gene: 16. The germline V gene has CDR1 LNHDA and CDR2 SQIVND (reference sequence). Here the CDR3 DNA reads TGTGCCAGTAGAGTTAAGTTGGCGGGAGGTGTAGGCAATGAGCAGTTCTTC. Its protein product is CASRVKLAGGVGNEQFF.

This clone was picked up a small number of times. The chain uses TRBV7-8 and TRBJ2-7, with 8 nucleotides matching TRBD2. Germline trimming cut 5 bases from V and 1 base from J; bases unmatched to any gene: 10. Germline CDR1 and CDR2: SGHVS and FQNEAQ. The CDR3 covers 16 residues. The CDR3 DNA reads TGTGCCAGCAGCCCAGGTGGGACTAGAACATCCTACGAGCAGTACTTC. It translates to CASSPGGTRTSYEQYF.

V usage is TRBV6-4 and J usage is TRBJ2-1; 10 bases are a match to TRBD2. The V gene's germline CDR1 is MRHNA and CDR2 SNTAGT. V gave up 5 bases and J gave up 8 bases; unmatched junction bases: 12. The CDR3 loop spans 16 amino acids. The CDR3 reads CASSPGLAFRGDEQFF. In DNA form, the CDR3 reads TGTGCCAGCAGTCCGGGACTAGCGTTTCGGGGCGATGAGCAGTTCTTC.

The chain is built from TRBV18 and TRBJ2-5, with D tentatively TRBD2 (5 bases). Germline loops: CDR1 KGHSH, CDR2 LQKENI. CDR3 length: 13 amino acids. Trimming took 1 base from V and 4 from J, leaving 7 bases between them. The CDR3 DNA reads TGTGCCAGCTCACCACGGGCGGGAGAGACCCAGTACTTC. Amino acids: CASSPRAGETQYF.

V usage is TRBV5-4 and J usage is TRBJ2-5; D possibly corresponds to TRBD2 (6 bases). The J call may be in error: the DNA end matches TRBJ2-7 better. Looked up from germline, CDR1 is SGHNT and CDR2 is YYREEE (reference sequence). The CDR3 is made up of 15 amino acids. CDR3 DNA sequence: TGTGCCAGCAGCTCACCAGCGGGTTCCTCCTACGAGCAGTACTTC. Translation: CASSSPAGSSYEQYF.

CDR3 coding DNA: TGTGCCAGCAGTAGAGGGACCCAGTACTTC. This gives the protein CASSRGTQYF. This sequence joins TRBV28 and TRBJ2-5; D not certain. The CDR3 has 10 residues. Trimming took off 5 bases at V and 7 bases at J, with 5 bases between the two ends. CDR1 is MDHEN and CDR2 is SYDVKM in the germline V gene.

V usage is TRBV28 and J usage is TRBJ1-1; D is unclear. The germline V gene has CDR1 MDHEN and CDR2 SYDVKM. Trimming left V 6 bases short and J 2 bases short, with 16 bases between. The CDR3 has 15 residues. This CDR3 reads CASRRLLRRNTEAFF. The CDR3 coding sequence is TGTGCCAGCAGGCGGCTGTTGAGGCGAAACACTGAAGCTTTCTTT.

The chain is built from TRBV6-5 and TRBJ1-2, with TRBD1 identical over 7 bases. Germline-derived CDR1 and CDR2 are MNHEY and SVGAGI. The CDR3 covers 13 residues. V shed 6 bases and J 5 bases; nucleotides not matched to a gene: 6. Here the CDR3 reads CASRPGTAYGYTF. The CDR3 DNA reads as TGTGCCAGCAGACCCGGGACAGCTTATGGCTACACCTTC.

V usage is TRBV29-1 and J usage is TRBJ2-5; TRBD2 matches 8 bases. J lost 5 bases, V lost 7 bases, and 6 bases had no gene match. Germline values: CDR1 SQVTM, CDR2 ANQGSEA. This CDR3 is 12 amino acids long. The CDR3 sequence is CSGGLGDETQYF. The CDR3 nucleotides are TGCAGCGGGGGACTAGGAGATGAGACCCAGTACTTC.

This clone has more than one count but fewer than ten. The chain carries TRBV29-1 and TRBJ1-2; D is unclear. Germline V gene data show CDR1 as SQVTM and CDR2 as ANQGSEA. The CDR3 runs 12 residues. Trimming took 4 bases from V and 1 from J, leaving 7 bases between them. This chain's CDR3 is CSVAGSNYGYTF. CDR3 DNA: TGCAGCGTTGCGGGGAGTAACTATGGCTACACCTTC.